Listed below are T cell receptor beta chains from one sample, sequenced in a study of neurological immune-mediated disorders. TCRdb redid the calling of the 5' RACE reads with MiXCR, one entry per CDR3 protein. The sample holds about 50,000 distinct CDR3 sequences; over 5.5% are singletons and the top ten take less than 1.5%. Material for sequencing was CD4+ T cells from blood. Receptors were obtained from a woman younger than 30 with multiple sclerosis. Both conserved end residues are part of each CDR3. D genes are given only for firm matches. The listing skips clone size in some rows; elsewhere it reads once, few, many or a size class.

.	TRBV12-3/TRBV12-4	TRBJ1-1	many	CASSPPLNTEAFF	TGTGCCAGCAGTCCACCTCTGAACACTGAAGCTTTCTTT
.	TRBV5-1	TRBJ2-2	medium-sized	CASSLASSVYTGELFF	TGCGCCAGCAGCTTGGCCAGTAGCGTATACACCGGGGAGCTGTTTTTT
.	TRBV7-6	TRBJ2-5	many	CASSLFSGAQETQYF	TGTGCCAGCAGCTTATTTTCTGGGGCCCAAGAGACCCAGTACTTC
.	TRBV6-5	TRBJ2-2	many	CASSSDVHRTGELFF	TGTGCCAGCAGTTCCGACGTTCATAGGACCGGGGAGCTGTTTTTT
TRBD1	TRBV9	TRBJ1-6	.	CASSEETGTGFSPLHF	TGTGCCAGCAGCGAGGAGACCGGGACAGGGTTCTCACCCCTCCACTTT
.	TRBV7-3	TRBJ2-2	.	CASSPGTTGELFF	TGTGCCAGCAGCCCAGGGACTACCGGGGAGCTGTTTTTT
.	TRBV7-2	TRBJ1-3	many	CASSLRQTGNTIYF	TGTGCCAGCAGCTTACGACAGACTGGAAACACCATATATTTT
TRBD1	TRBV20-1	TRBJ1-5	.	CSARDRTGAYSNQPQHF	TGCAGTGCTAGAGATAGGACAGGGGCCTATAGCAATCAGCCCCAGCATTTT
TRBD1	TRBV27	TRBJ2-3	many	CASSSLGTGNTDTQYF	TGTGCCAGCAGTTCCTTGGGGACAGGGAACACAGATACGCAGTATTTT
.	TRBV7-2	TRBJ2-5	many	CASSLNRETQYF	TGTGCCAGCAGCTTAAATCGGGAGACCCAGTACTTC
TRBD2	TRBV20-1	TRBJ2-5	many	CSARALGRGAPRETQYF	TGCAGTGCTAGAGCGTTAGGGCGGGGGGCCCCCCGAGAGACCCAGTACTTC
TRBD1	TRBV9	TRBJ1-2	many	CASSVAGGQGVYGYTF	TGTGCCAGCAGCGTGGCCGGGGGACAGGGGGTGTATGGCTACACCTTC
TRBD1	TRBV19	TRBJ2-1	few	CASSPRTGGVERDEQFF	TGTGCCAGTAGTCCCCGGACAGGGGGCGTGGAGAGAGATGAGCAGTTCTTC
TRBD1	TRBV30	TRBJ1-2	.	CAWSRDSFRGGYTF	TGTGCCTGGAGTCGGGACAGCTTTCGGGGTGGCTACACCTTC
.	TRBV20-1	TRBJ2-5	many	CSARFPQETQYF	TGCAGTGCTAGATTCCCCCAAGAGACCCAGTACTTC
TRBD1	TRBV7-8	TRBJ1-2	many	CASSLTATGAGYTF	TGTGCCAGCAGCTTAACAGCGACAGGGGCCGGCTACACCTTC
.	TRBV5-1	TRBJ2-1	few	CASSLKKTESASYNEQFF	TGCGCCAGCAGCCTAAAGAAGACGGAGAGTGCGTCCTACAATGAGCAGTTCTTC
TRBD1	TRBV20-1	TRBJ1-1	many	CSARWTGTNTEAFF	TGCAGTGCTAGGTGGACAGGGACGAACACTGAAGCTTTCTTT
TRBD1	TRBV20-1	TRBJ1-6	many	CSATAGQALNSPLHF	TGCAGTGCCACTGCGGGACAGGCTCTAAATTCACCCCTCCACTTT
TRBD2	TRBV7-2	TRBJ2-5	many	CASSLGSSGREETQYF	TGTGCCAGCAGCTTAGGTTCTAGCGGGAGGGAGGAGACCCAGTACTTC
TRBD1	TRBV6-5	TRBJ1-1	few	CASSRGTGANTEAFF	TGTGCCAGCAGCCGAGGGACAGGGGCGAACACTGAAGCTTTCTTT
TRBD1	TRBV20-1	TRBJ1-2	many	CSAVTGGYGYTF	TGCAGTGCTGTGACAGGGGGCTATGGCTACACCTTC
.	TRBV20-1	TRBJ1-1	many	CSAIPDMNTEAFF	TGCAGTGCTATTCCAGACATGAACACTGAAGCTTTCTTT
.	TRBV18	TRBJ1-5	many	CASSDFNQPQHF	TGTGCCAGCTCTGACTTCAATCAGCCCCAGCATTTT
.	TRBV20-1	TRBJ2-1	many	CSAREPFTVYRNNEQFF	TGCAGTGCTAGAGAGCCCTTTACAGTCTATCGGAACAATGAGCAGTTCTTC
TRBD1	TRBV7-9	TRBJ1-2	few	CASRQTGDSLGYTF	TGTGCCAGCAGGCAGACAGGGGATAGTCTTGGCTACACCTTC
TRBD1	TRBV6-5	TRBJ2-6	.	CASSSRGLGANVLTF	TGTGCCAGCAGTTCCAGGGGGCTTGGGGCCAACGTCCTGACTTTC
TRBD1	TRBV5-4	TRBJ1-1	once	CASSPRTGEDTEAFF	TGTGCCAGCAGCCCCCGGACAGGGGAGGACACTGAAGCTTTCTTT
TRBD1	TRBV6-6	TRBJ2-2	.	CASSSFWSTGAYTGELFF	TGTGCCAGCAGTTCTTTCTGGAGTACAGGGGCGTACACCGGGGAGCTGTTTTTT
.	TRBV25-1	TRBJ2-3	many	CASSARGAGTDTQYF	TGTGCCAGCAGCGCTAGGGGCGCGGGCACAGATACGCAGTATTTT
.	TRBV5-4	TRBJ1-1	.	CASSLGGTPTAEAFF	TGTGCCAGCAGCTTGGGGGGGACACCCACGGCTGAAGCTTTCTTT
.	TRBV5-5	TRBJ1-6	many	CASSLALSGGSPLHF	TGTGCCAGCAGCTTGGCCCTCTCCGGGGGTTCACCCCTCCACTTT
.	TRBV6-5	TRBJ1-2	.	CASSYHPGSYGYTF	TGTGCCAGCAGTTACCATCCAGGGTCTTATGGCTACACCTTC
TRBD2	TRBV27	TRBJ2-3	.	CASSPTPSTAGGGDTQYF	TGTGCCAGCAGTCCGACCCCATCCACAGCGGGAGGAGGAGATACGCAGTATTTT
.	TRBV29-1	TRBJ2-7	.	CSVWTVTYEQYF	TGCAGCGTTTGGACAGTAACCTACGAGCAGTACTTC
TRBD1	TRBV6-5	TRBJ1-1	many	CASSPRPTGDTEAFF	TGTGCCAGCAGTCCCCGCCCTACAGGGGACACTGAAGCTTTCTTT
.	TRBV20-1	TRBJ1-1	many	CSASQGFRNTEAFF	TGCAGTGCTTCTCAGGGGTTTCGGAACACTGAAGCTTTCTTT
TRBD1	TRBV28	TRBJ2-7	.	CASNESGTGSYEQYF	TGTGCCAGTAACGAATCCGGGACAGGGTCCTACGAGCAGTACTTC
.	TRBV9	TRBJ2-1	many	CASSVSPLQDNEQFF	TGTGCCAGCAGCGTGTCCCCCCTACAAGACAATGAGCAGTTCTTC
TRBD1	TRBV7-9	TRBJ2-1	many	CASSFSDRGFNEQFF	TGTGCCAGCAGCTTTTCGGACAGGGGGTTCAATGAGCAGTTCTTC
.	TRBV20-1	TRBJ2-1	many	CSADRSGVYNEQFF	TGCAGTGCTGATCGTTCGGGAGTTTACAATGAGCAGTTCTTC
.	TRBV7-2	TRBJ2-6	many	CASSLQAGAGANVLTF	TGTGCCAGCAGCTTACAGGCAGGGGCTGGGGCCAACGTCCTGACTTTC
TRBD2	TRBV5-1	TRBJ2-3	many	CASRMSGGDTDTQYF	TGCGCCAGCAGGATGTCCGGGGGGGACACAGATACGCAGTATTTT
.	TRBV29-1	TRBJ2-3	many	CSVGATQGLDTQYF	TGCAGCGTTGGGGCAACGCAGGGGCTAGATACGCAGTATTTT
TRBD2	TRBV29-1	TRBJ2-5	many	CSVGLAGEALWETQYF	TGCAGCGTGGGACTAGCGGGAGAAGCCCTTTGGGAGACCCAGTACTTC
TRBD2	TRBV10-2	TRBJ2-2	many	CASSLGLAGTTGELFF	TGCGCCAGCAGTCTTGGACTAGCGGGGACCACCGGGGAGCTGTTTTTT
TRBD1	TRBV18	TRBJ2-7	many	CASRAGTGGWDEQYF	TGTGCCAGCCGAGCCGGGACAGGGGGCTGGGACGAGCAGTACTTC
.	TRBV20-1	TRBJ2-3	many	CSAQWGGVGTDTQYF	TGCAGTGCCCAATGGGGCGGGGTGGGGACAGATACGCAGTATTTT
TRBD1	TRBV15	TRBJ1-5	.	CATSRDRGQGNQPQHF	TGTGCCACCAGCAGAGATCGGGGACAGGGAAATCAGCCCCAGCATTTT
.	TRBV20-1	TRBJ2-1	many	CSARDGQGFSHEQFF	TGCAGTGCTAGGGATGGGCAGGGGTTCTCCCATGAGCAGTTCTTC